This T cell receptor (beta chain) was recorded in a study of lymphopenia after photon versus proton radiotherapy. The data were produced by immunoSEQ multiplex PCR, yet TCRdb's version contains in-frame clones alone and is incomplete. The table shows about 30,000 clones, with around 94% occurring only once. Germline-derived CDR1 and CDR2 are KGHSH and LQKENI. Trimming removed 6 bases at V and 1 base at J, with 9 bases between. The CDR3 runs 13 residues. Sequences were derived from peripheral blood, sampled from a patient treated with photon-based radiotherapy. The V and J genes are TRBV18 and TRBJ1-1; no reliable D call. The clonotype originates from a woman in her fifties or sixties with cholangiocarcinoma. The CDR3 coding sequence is TGTGCCAGCTCCTCACCCCGGAACACTGAAGCTTTCTTT. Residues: CASSSPRNTEAFF.